This T cell receptor (beta chain) was captured in a study of human T cells and chemical hapten exposure. TCRdb itself ran the RACE reads through MiXCR, one entry per CDR3 protein. The table has fewer than 95,000 distinct CDR3 sequences, over 9.5% seen once. The CDR3 runs to 16 residues. The V and J ends lost 1 base and 0 bases respectively, with 12 bases between them. Germline V lookup: CDR1 SGHTA, CDR2 FQGNSA. This clonotype occurred once. Its antigen remains unknown. Time point noted: patch test 1, 2 weeks after DPC sensitization. Treatment described: therapeutic diphenylcyclopropenone sensitization with weekly scalp DPC. Study-level points and caveats: Alopecia affecting every donor means their immune response may not match healthy people's.

The chain uses TRBV7-2 and TRBJ1-2; the D is unclear. The sequences come from whole blood, collected in connection with sensitization to the hapten diphenylcyclopropenone (DPC). This clonotype was sampled from a middle-aged man with alopecia areata. Some clones in this sample may be carry-over from other donors' samples. The CDR3 nucleotides are TGTGCCAGCAGCTTAGTGGCCCAATCCTCTAACTATGGCTACACCTTC. Its translation is CASSLVAQSSNYGYTF.